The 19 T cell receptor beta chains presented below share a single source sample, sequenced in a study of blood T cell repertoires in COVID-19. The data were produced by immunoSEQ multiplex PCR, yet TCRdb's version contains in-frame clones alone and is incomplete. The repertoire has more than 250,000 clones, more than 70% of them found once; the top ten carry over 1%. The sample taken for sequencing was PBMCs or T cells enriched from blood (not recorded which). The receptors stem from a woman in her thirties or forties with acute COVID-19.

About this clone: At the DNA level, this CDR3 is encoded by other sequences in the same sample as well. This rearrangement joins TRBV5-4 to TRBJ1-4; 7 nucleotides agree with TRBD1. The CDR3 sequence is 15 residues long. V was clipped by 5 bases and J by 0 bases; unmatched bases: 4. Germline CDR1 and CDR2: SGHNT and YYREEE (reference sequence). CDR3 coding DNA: TGTGCCAGCAGTCGGGACAGCTCAACTAATGAAAAACTGTTTTTT. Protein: CASSRDSSTNEKLFF.

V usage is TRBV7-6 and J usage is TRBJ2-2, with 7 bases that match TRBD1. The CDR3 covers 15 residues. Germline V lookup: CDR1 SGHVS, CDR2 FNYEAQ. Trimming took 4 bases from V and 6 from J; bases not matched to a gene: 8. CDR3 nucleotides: TGTGCCAGCAGCTCCAGACAGGGAAGGGCCGGGGAGCTGTTTTTT. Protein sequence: CASSSRQGRAGELFF.

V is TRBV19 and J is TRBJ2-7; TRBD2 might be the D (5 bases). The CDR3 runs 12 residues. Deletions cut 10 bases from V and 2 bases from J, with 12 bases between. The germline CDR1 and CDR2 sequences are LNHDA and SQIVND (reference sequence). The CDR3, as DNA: TGTGCCAACTTCGGGGAACCCTACGAGCAGTACTTC. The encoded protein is CANFGEPYEQYF.

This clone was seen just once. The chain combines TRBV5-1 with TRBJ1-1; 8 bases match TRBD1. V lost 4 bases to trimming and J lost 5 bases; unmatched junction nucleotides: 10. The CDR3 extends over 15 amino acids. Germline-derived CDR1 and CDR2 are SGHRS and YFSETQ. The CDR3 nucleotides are TGCGCCAGCAGCACCGGGACAGGTGGTGGGACTGAAGCTTTCTTT. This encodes CASSTGTGGGTEAFF.

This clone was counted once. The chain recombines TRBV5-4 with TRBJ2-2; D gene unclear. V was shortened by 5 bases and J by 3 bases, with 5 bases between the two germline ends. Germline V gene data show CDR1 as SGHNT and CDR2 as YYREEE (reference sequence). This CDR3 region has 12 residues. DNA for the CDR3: TGTGCCAGCAGACCAGACACCGGGGAGCTGTTTTTT. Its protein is CASRPDTGELFF.

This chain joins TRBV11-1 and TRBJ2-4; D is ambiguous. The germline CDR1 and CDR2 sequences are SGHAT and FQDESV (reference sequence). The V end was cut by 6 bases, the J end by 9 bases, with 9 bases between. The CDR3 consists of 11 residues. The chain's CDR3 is CASRQNGIQYF. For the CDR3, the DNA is TGTGCCAGCAGACAAAATGGCATTCAGTACTTC.

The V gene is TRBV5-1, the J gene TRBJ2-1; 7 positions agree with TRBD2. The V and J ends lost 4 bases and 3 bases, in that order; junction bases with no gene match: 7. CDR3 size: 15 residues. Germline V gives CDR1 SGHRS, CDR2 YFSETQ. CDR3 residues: CASSGRAYLYNEQFF. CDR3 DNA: TGCGCCAGCAGCGGGAGGGCTTACCTCTACAATGAGCAGTTCTTC.

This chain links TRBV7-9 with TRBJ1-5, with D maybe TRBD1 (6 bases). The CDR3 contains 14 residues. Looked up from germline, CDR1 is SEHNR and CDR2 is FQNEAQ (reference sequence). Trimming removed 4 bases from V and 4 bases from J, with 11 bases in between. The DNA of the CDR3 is TGTGCCAGCAGCTCGGACAGTTTTAATCAGCCCCAGCATTTT. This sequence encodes CASSSDSFNQPQHF.

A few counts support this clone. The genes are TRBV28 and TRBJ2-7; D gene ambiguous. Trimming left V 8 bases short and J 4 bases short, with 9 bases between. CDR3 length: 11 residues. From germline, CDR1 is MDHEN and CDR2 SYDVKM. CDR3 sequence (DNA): TGTGCCAGCGGCCGTCGATACGAGCAGTACTTC. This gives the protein CASGRRYEQYF.

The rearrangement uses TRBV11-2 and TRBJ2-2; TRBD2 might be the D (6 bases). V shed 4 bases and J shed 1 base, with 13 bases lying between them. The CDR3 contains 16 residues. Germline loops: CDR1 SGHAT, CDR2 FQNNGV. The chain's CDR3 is CASSSTGLLNTGELFF. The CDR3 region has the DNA TGTGCCAGCAGCTCAACGGGACTTCTGAACACCGGGGAGCTGTTTTTT.

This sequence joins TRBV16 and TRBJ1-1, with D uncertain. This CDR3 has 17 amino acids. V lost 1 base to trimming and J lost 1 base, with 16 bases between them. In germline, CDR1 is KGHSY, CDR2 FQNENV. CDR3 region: CASSQWRRVYGNTEAFF. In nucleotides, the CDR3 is TGTGCCAGCAGCCAATGGCGGAGGGTGTATGGGAACACTGAAGCTTTCTTT.

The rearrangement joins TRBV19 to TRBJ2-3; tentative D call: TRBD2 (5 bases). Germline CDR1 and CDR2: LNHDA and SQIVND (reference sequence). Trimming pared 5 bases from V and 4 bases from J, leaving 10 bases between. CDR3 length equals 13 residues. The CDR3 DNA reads TGTGCCAGTAGTTTCGGAGGTCCAGATACGCAGTATTTT. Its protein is CASSFGGPDTQYF. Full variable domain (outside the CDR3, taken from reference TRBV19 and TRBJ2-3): DGGITQSPKYLFRKEGQNVTLSCEQNLNHDAMYWYRQDPGQGLRLIYYSQIVNDFQKGDIAEGYSVSREKKESFPLTVTSAQKNPTAFYLCASSFGGPDTQYFGPGTRLTVL.

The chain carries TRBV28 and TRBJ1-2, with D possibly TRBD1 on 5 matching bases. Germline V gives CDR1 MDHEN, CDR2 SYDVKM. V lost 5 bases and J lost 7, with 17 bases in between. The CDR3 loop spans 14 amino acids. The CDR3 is CASSGQSGKGGYTF. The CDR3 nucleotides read TGTGCCAGCAGTGGTCAGTCAGGGAAGGGTGGCTACACCTTC.

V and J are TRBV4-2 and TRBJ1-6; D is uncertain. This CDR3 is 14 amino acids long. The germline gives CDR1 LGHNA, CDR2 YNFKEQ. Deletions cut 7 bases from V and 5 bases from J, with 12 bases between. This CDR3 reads CASNPQPDNSPLHF. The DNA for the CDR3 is TGTGCCAGCAACCCCCAACCGGATAATTCACCCCTCCACTTT.

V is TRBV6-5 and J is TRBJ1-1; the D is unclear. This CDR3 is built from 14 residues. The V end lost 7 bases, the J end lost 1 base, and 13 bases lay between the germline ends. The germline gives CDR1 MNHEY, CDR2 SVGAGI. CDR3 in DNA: TGTGCCAGCACTATGTACCTTGAGAACACTGAAGCTTTCTTT. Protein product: CASTMYLENTEAFF.

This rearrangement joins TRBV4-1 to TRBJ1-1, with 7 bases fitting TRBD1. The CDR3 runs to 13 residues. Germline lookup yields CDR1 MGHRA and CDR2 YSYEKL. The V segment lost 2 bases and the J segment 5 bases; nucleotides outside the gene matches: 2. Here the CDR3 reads CASSQYRGTEAFF. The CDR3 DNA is TGCGCCAGCAGCCAATACAGGGGTACTGAAGCTTTCTTT.

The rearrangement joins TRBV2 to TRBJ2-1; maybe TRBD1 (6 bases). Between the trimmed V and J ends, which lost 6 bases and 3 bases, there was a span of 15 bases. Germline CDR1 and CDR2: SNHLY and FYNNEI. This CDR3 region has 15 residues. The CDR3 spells CASSPYRTDYNEQFF. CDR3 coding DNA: TGTGCCAGCAGCCCGTATAGGACAGACTACAATGAGCAGTTCTTC.

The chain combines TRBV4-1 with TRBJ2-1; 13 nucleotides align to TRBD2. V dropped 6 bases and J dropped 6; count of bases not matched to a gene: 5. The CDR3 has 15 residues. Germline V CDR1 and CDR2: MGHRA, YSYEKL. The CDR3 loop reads CASRSGLAGSNEQFF. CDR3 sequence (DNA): TGCGCCAGCAGATCGGGACTAGCGGGAAGCAATGAGCAGTTCTTC.

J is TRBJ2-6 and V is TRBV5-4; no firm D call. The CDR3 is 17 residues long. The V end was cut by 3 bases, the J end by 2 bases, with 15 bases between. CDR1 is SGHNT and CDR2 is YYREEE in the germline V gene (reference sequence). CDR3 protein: CASSSGSNLPGANVLTF. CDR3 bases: TGTGCCAGCAGCTCCGGGTCGAACCTCCCTGGGGCCAACGTCCTGACTTTC.